Shown below are 18 T cell receptor beta chains from a single sample sequenced in a study of Graves' ophthalmopathy and Graves' hyperthyroidism. Amplifying from RNA transcripts, the study obtained TCR beta CDR3 regions. Following a first-round RT-PCR that used HTBI primers, a second-round multiplex PCR was carried out. TCRdb re-called the multiplex PCR reads through MiXCR, storing one row per CDR3 protein. The repertoire holds some 150,000 distinct CDR3 sequences, with 30% to 45% as singletons. Sequencing used peripheral blood. Receptors originate from a man aged 25 to 40 with Graves' ophthalmopathy.

J is TRBJ2-2 and V is TRBV10-1; 7 bases fit TRBD1. This CDR3 spans 14 amino acids. Trimming removed 6 bases from V and 4 bases from J; junction bases left unmatched: 5. Germline V gene lookup returns CDR1 WNHNN and CDR2 SYGVQD (reference sequence). The CDR3 DNA follows: TGCGCCAGCAGGGTTGACAGGGCCACCGGGGAGCTGTTTTTT. Translating it yields CASRVDRATGELFF.

The V call is TRBV7-2, the J call TRBJ2-7; 9 bases align to TRBD2. V shed 0 bases and J 2 bases; nucleotides not matched to a gene: 2. The CDR3 has 15 amino acids. Germline-derived CDR1 and CDR2 are SGHTA and FQGNSA. The CDR3 sequence is CASSLAASGTYEQYF. The CDR3 DNA is TGTGCCAGCAGCTTAGCAGCTAGCGGGACCTACGAGCAGTACTTC.

There are many counts of this clonotype. The V gene is TRBV20-1, the J gene TRBJ2-7; 8 bases map to TRBD2. V lost 7 bases and J lost 7; bases outside the gene matches: 18. In germline, CDR1 is DFQATT, CDR2 SNEGSKA (reference sequence). The length of the CDR3 is 15 residues. CDR3 sequence (DNA): TGCAGTGTGAGACCTCAACTAGCGGTCGGATATGAGCAGTACTTC. Its translation is CSVRPQLAVGYEQYF.

This clonotype showed up many times. The chain is built from TRBV6-2 or TRBV6-3 and TRBJ2-7; D uncertain. This CDR3 is built from 12 residues. Deletions cut 8 bases from V and 2 bases from J, with 10 bases between. Germline V gene data show CDR1 as MNHEY and CDR2 as SVGEGT. Here the CDR3 DNA reads TGTGCCAGCGGCGACACTGCCTACGAGCAGTACTTC. It translates to CASGDTAYEQYF.

This clonotype was counted many times. The chain couples TRBV4-3 to TRBJ2-2, with unresolved D. The CDR3 sequence is 14 residues long. Germline V lookup: CDR1 LGHNA, CDR2 YSLEER. Trimming shortened V by 0 bases and J by 6 bases, and 8 bases separated the two germline ends. CDR3 bases: TGCGCCAGCAGCCAAGATTTGCAATCCGGGGAGCTGTTTTTT. Its protein product is CASSQDLQSGELFF.

The chain uses TRBV12-3 or TRBV12-4 and TRBJ1-1; 9 positions agree with TRBD1. The J segment lost 6 bases and the V segment lost 6 bases, leaving 8 bases of the junction unmatched. The CDR3 runs to 14 residues. CDR3 in DNA: TGTGCCAGCAGACAGGGGGCTTCGATCTCTGAAGCTTTCTTT. Encoded protein: CASRQGASISEAFF.

This clonotype occurred many times. The V gene is TRBV20-1, the J gene TRBJ2-7, with 10 positions matching TRBD2. CDR1 is DFQATT, CDR2 SNEGSKA, per germline (reference sequence). The length of the CDR3 is 15 residues. Germline trimming cut 5 bases from V and 0 bases from J; bases unmatched to any gene: 7. CDR3 in DNA: TGCAGTGCTTGGACTAGCGGTACTAGCTCCTACGAGCAGTACTTC. Translation gives CSAWTSGTSSYEQYF.

The J gene is TRBJ1-1, the V gene TRBV20-1, with D possibly being TRBD1 (5 bases). Deletions cut 6 bases from V and 0 bases from J, with 11 bases between. Germline CDR1 and CDR2: DFQATT and SNEGSKA (reference sequence). The CDR3 consists of 13 residues. In DNA form, the CDR3 reads TGCAGTGCCCCGACAGAGATGAACACTGAAGCTTTCTTT. Amino acids: CSAPTEMNTEAFF.

Points on this clonotype: The junction departs from germline at one end; a sequencing error may be responsible. V usage is TRBV19 and J usage is TRBJ1-1, with 8 bases matching TRBD1. The length of the CDR3 is 18 residues. CDR1 and CDR2 (germline): LNHDA, SQIVND (reference sequence). The CDR3 reads CASSIDRGSNLMNTKAFF. The CDR3 DNA reads as TGTGCCAGTAGTATTGACAGGGGTTCGAACTTAATGAACACTAAAGCTTTCTTT.

The chain carries TRBV7-2 and TRBJ2-5; 8 nucleotides agree with TRBD2. Losses at the gene ends were 5 bases for V and 7 bases for J; bases not matched to a gene: 12. This CDR3 is built from 15 residues. Germline V gene data show CDR1 as SGHTA and CDR2 as FQGNSA. CDR3 DNA: TGTGCCAGCAGCCCGCCGGGGACTAGTAGGGTGACCCAGTACTTC. It codes for CASSPPGTSRVTQYF.

This clonotype came up many times. The chain carries TRBV12-3 or TRBV12-4 and TRBJ2-7, with 9 bases lining up with TRBD2. This CDR3 has 16 residues. The ends lost 4 bases at V and 5 bases at J; junction bases unmatched: 12. CDR3 sequence reads: CASSSGHRTSDHEQYF. In DNA form, the CDR3 reads TGTGCCAGCAGTTCGGGGCACCGGACTAGCGACCACGAGCAGTACTTC.

This rearrangement joins TRBV27 to TRBJ2-2; 9 bases match TRBD1. Per germline, CDR1 MNHEY and CDR2 SMNVEV (reference sequence). V was clipped by 8 bases and J by 0 bases; unmatched bases: 4. The CDR3 contains 15 residues. The CDR3 region has the DNA TGTGCCAGCCGGGGGACAGGGACGAACACCGGGGAGCTGTTTTTT. Translating it yields CASRGTGTNTGELFF.

The rearrangement uses TRBV6-2 or TRBV6-3 and TRBJ1-5, with 7 bases that match TRBD1. Germline CDR1 reads MNHEY; CDR2 reads SVGEGT. The CDR3 extends over 17 amino acids. The V segment lost 4 bases and the J segment 2 bases; nucleotides outside the gene matches: 11. CDR3 nucleotide sequence: TGTGCCAGCAGTTTAAGAGGGACAGTCTTAGGCAATCAGCCCCAGCATTTT. Protein sequence: CASSLRGTVLGNQPQHF.

V gene TRBV2 combines with J gene TRBJ1-5; D is perhaps TRBD1 (6 bases). Trimming left V 9 bases short and J 0 bases short, with 9 bases between. Germline CDR1 SNHLY, CDR2 FYNNEI. CDR3 size: 13 residues. Here the CDR3 DNA reads TGTGCCAGTCGGACAGATAGCAATCAGCCCCAGCATTTT. Translated, it gives CASRTDSNQPQHF.

This clonotype was observed at least ten times. CDR3 coding DNA: TGTGCCGCAGGAAGGGAAAACTATGGCTACACCTTC. As protein: CAAGRENYGYTF. The chain carries TRBV28 and TRBJ1-2; D remains ambiguous. There are 12 residues in the CDR3. V lost 11 bases and J 2 bases, leaving 12 bases between the germline ends. CDR1 is MDHEN, CDR2 SYDVKM, per germline.

The chain uses TRBV6-5 and TRBJ2-7; D may correspond to TRBD1 or TRBD2 (5 bases each). V gave up 0 bases and J gave up 1 base, with 7 bases separating them. Germline CDR1 reads MNHEY; CDR2 reads SVGAGI. This CDR3 has 14 amino acids. The CDR3 loop reads CASSYSGVSYEQYF. CDR3 DNA: TGTGCCAGCAGTTACTCGGGGGTATCCTACGAGCAGTACTTC.

The rearrangement joins TRBV6-1 to TRBJ1-3; D is ambiguous. Germline assignment: CDR1 MNHNS and CDR2 SASEGT. The ends were cut back, 7 bases at V and 0 bases at J, with 7 bases in the middle. The CDR3 is made up of 13 amino acids. The CDR3 spells CASTTASGNTIYF. The CDR3 DNA is TGTGCCAGCACCACAGCCTCTGGAAACACCATATATTTT.

V is TRBV2 and J is TRBJ2-7, with 8 positions matching TRBD1. J was trimmed by 2 bases and V by 4 bases; bases with no gene match: 7. The CDR3 is 15 amino acids. Germline loops: CDR1 SNHLY, CDR2 FYNNEI. CDR3 sequence reads: CASSAGTGGTYEQYF. The CDR3 DNA sequence: TGTGCCAGCAGTGCCGGGACAGGTGGGACCTACGAGCAGTACTTC.